This paragraph covers one TCR beta chain sequence. Its target is not known. This specimen belongs to a study of shared clonotypes between healthy human individuals. Study conclusions and caveats: Shared clonotypes across all four donors exceeded non-shared ones in generation probability.

Naive CD45RA+ and memory CD45RA-negative subsets were split from CD4+ cells. In the authors' workflow: Filtering differed, since immunoSEQ gave only junction sequences and no quality scores. Clones were sequenced by immunoSEQ multiplex PCR, and TCRdb holds only the in-frame ones, with some missing. That table supplies the V and J calls and clone size; D and trimming were determined from the DNA. The sample has about 2 million clones; 85% to 95% are singletons. This receptor was obtained from a man younger than 35 in good health. Sample: naive CD4+ T cells sorted from blood. The subset: CD45RA+ positively selected.

The chain's CDR3 is CASSLGQINYEQYF. In nucleotides, the CDR3 is TGCGCCAGCAGCCTGGGACAGATCAACTACGAGCAGTACTTC. V usage is TRBV4-1 and J usage is TRBJ2-7; 7 bases are shared with TRBD1. The CDR3 is 14 residues long. Germline CDR1 MGHRA, CDR2 YSYEKL. V trimming: 4 bases; J trimming: 3 bases; junction bases outside the gene matches: 6.